This is a list of T cell receptor beta chains from one sample in a study of radiotherapy plus CTLA-4 blockade in lung cancer. Clones were read by immunoSEQ multiplex PCR, and TCRdb kept only the in-frame ones, dropping some. The profile shows more than 95,000 clones, roughly 74% of them singletons. The sequences come from peripheral blood, collected from a patient treated with radiotherapy plus ipilimumab. The receptors shown here come from a human donor with non-small cell lung cancer who had a partial response to radiotherapy plus ipilimumab. Some clones in this sample may be carry-over from other donors' samples. CDR3s include the opening cysteine and the closing phenylalanine or tryptophan. A D gene is named only where the DNA matches it firmly. Only some rows state a clone size, as once, few, many or a class for expanded clones.

TRBV5-4,few,TRBD2,TRBJ2-2,TGTGCCAGCAGCCAGGAGGGGACTAGCGGGATTGGCGGGGAGCTGTTTTTT,CASSQEGTSGIGGELFF
TRBV12-5,-,TRBD2,TRBJ2-1,TGTGCTAGTGGTTTGGGTCTAGCGGGAGGGCCATGGGAGCAGTTCTTC,CASGLGLAGGPWEQFF
TRBV7-9,once,TRBD1,TRBJ2-1,TGTGCCAGCAGCCACGGGACAGGGTTATACAATGAGCAGTTCTTC,CASSHGTGLYNEQFF
TRBV19,few,-,TRBJ1-1,TGTGCCAGTGCATCCAGGGTTAACACTGAAGCTTTCTTT,CASASRVNTEAFF
TRBV27,-,-,TRBJ1-4,TGTGCCAGCACCCCTTTCCCGGGAGGTGAAAAACTGTTTTTT,CASTPFPGGEKLFF
TRBV5-1,-,-,TRBJ2-7,TGCGCCAGCAGCTTGAGTAGCTCCTACGAGCAGTACTTC,CASSLSSSYEQYF
TRBV27,-,TRBD1,TRBJ2-7,TGTGCCAGCAGTTTCGACAGGGCTGGGATCTACGAGCAGTACTTC,CASSFDRAGIYEQYF
TRBV5-1,-,-,TRBJ2-7,TGCGCCAGCAGCTCGGCAGGGTCAGGCGAGCAGTACTTC,CASSSAGSGEQYF
TRBV4-2,-,-,TRBJ2-1,TGTGCCAGCAGCCAAGAGCGGCTCTCCTACAATGAGCAGTTCTTC,CASSQERLSYNEQFF
TRBV18,-,TRBD2,TRBJ2-1,TGTGCCAGCTCACCATTACTAGCGGGTTACAATGAGCAGTTCTTC,CASSPLLAGYNEQFF
TRBV6-5,-,-,TRBJ2-3,TGTGCCAGCAGTGAAGTCGGAGATACGCAGTATTTT,CASSEVGDTQYF
TRBV6-5,-,TRBD1,TRBJ1-6,TGTGCCAGCATCAGGACAGGGGTTTCACCCCTCCACTTT,CASIRTGVSPLHF
TRBV25-1,-,-,TRBJ2-5,TGTGCCAGCAGTCCTCGTCGACAGAACCAAGAGACCCAGTACTTC,CASSPRRQNQETQYF
TRBV9,-,-,TRBJ2-1,TGTGCCAGCAGCGTAGCCTACTACAATGAGCAGTTCTTC,CASSVAYYNEQFF
TRBV7-6,-,-,TRBJ2-1,TGTGCCAGCAGCTTAAGAGTCTCCTACAATGAGCAGTTCTTC,CASSLRVSYNEQFF
TRBV11-2,-,-,TRBJ2-4,TGTGCCAGCAGCCGCGTGAGTAACATTCAGTACTTC,CASSRVSNIQYF
TRBV2,-,TRBD2,TRBJ2-7,TGTGCCAGCAGGATGGGACTAGCGGGACGCGAGCAGTACTTC,CASRMGLAGREQYF
TRBV5-1,-,-,TRBJ1-3,TGCGCCAGCAGCTTTAACCAGGGAGGCTCTGGAAACACCATATATTTT,CASSFNQGGSGNTIYF
TRBV6-1,-,TRBD2,TRBJ2-7,TGTGCCAGCAGTGAAGCGGCTAGCGGGAGTGGCTACGAGCAGTACTTC,CASSEAASGSGYEQYF
TRBV28,-,TRBD1,TRBJ1-1,TGTGCCAGCAGTTCGCCGAGGGACAGCTCGAACACTGAAGCTTTCTTT,CASSSPRDSSNTEAFF
TRBV28,-,TRBD2,TRBJ2-7,TGTGCCAGCACCGCTAGCGGGGGAGGTACGGTCCGCCTGTACGAGCAGTACTTC,CASTASGGGTVRLYEQYF
TRBV6-5,-,-,TRBJ1-5,TGTGCCAGCACCATCGGACAGCCCAATCAGCCCCAGCATTTT,CASTIGQPNQPQHF
TRBV5-1,-,TRBD1,TRBJ1-1,TGCGCCAGCCGACCTCAGGGGGCAGGGACTGAAGCTTTCTTT,CASRPQGAGTEAFF
TRBV7-3,-,-,TRBJ2-7,TGTGCCAGCAGCCAATCCATAAGTACGAGGGCCGAGCAGTACTTC,CASSQSISTRAEQYF
TRBV10-1,-,-,TRBJ2-5,TGCGCCAGCAGTGGGGGACAAGCCGGGAGGCAGTACTTC,CASSGGQAGRQYF
TRBV28,-,-,TRBJ1-1,TGTGCCAGCCGATTTCGGGGAGGAGGCACTGAAGCTTTCTTT,CASRFRGGGTEAFF
TRBV13,few,-,TRBJ1-3,TGTGCCAGCAGCCCTCGGACAGCAGTCTCTGGAAACACCATATATTTT,CASSPRTAVSGNTIYF
TRBV2,-,-,TRBJ1-5,TGTGCCAGCAGTGGACGGGGGGACAATCAGCCCCAGCATTTT,CASSGRGDNQPQHF
TRBV2,-,-,TRBJ1-4,TGTGCCAGCAGCCCCGATAGTAATGAAAAACTGTTTTTT,CASSPDSNEKLFF
TRBV27,few,TRBD2,TRBJ2-7,TGTGCCAGCAGTTTGCGGGAGGCGACCTACGAGCAGTACTTC,CASSLREATYEQYF
TRBV10-2,-,TRBD2,TRBJ2-7,TGCGCCAGCAGTGAGTCGCCCGTGGTAGCGGGGGGCCGTCGGGAGCAGTACTTC,CASSESPVVAGGRREQYF
TRBV7-9,once,TRBD1,TRBJ2-1,TGTGCCAGCAGCTTTAGTTGGCAGGGGGCGGGCAATGAGCAGTTCTTC,CASSFSWQGAGNEQFF
TRBV30,few,-,TRBJ2-1,TGTGCCTGGAGTCAAGGACCGGGAGTCTACAATGAGCAGTTCTTC,CAWSQGPGVYNEQFF
TRBV18,once,TRBD1,TRBJ2-6,TGTGCCAGCTCACTCCAGGGGGCGGGCTCTGGGGCCAACGTCCTGACTTTC,CASSLQGAGSGANVLTF
TRBV7-3,few,-,TRBJ2-1,TGTGCCAGCAGCCCGGGCATAGCGCACAATGAGCAGTTCTTC,CASSPGIAHNEQFF
TRBV19,few,-,TRBJ2-7,TGTGCCAGTAGTATTCCGCCCGGAGCGCCACCCGCCGAGCAGTACTTC,CASSIPPGAPPAEQYF
TRBV28,-,-,TRBJ2-7,TGTGCCAGCAGCCTCTCAGAGGGAGGATACTATTGGTACTTC,CASSLSEGGYYWYF
TRBV10-1,-,TRBD1,TRBJ2-7,TGCGCCAGCAGCTCCGGGACAGGGGATGTAAGGACCGCCGAGCAGTACTTC,CASSSGTGDVRTAEQYF
TRBV5-1,-,-,TRBJ2-7,TGCGCCAGCAGCCCCAGGAGCTCGGGGAACTACGAGCAGTACTTC,CASSPRSSGNYEQYF
TRBV28,-,-,TRBJ1-6,TGTGCCAGCAGTCTCCTGACAGACTGGGGTAATTCACCCCTCCACTTT,CASSLLTDWGNSPLHF
TRBV11-2,-,-,TRBJ2-3,TGTGCCAGCAGCACTAGACTCACAGATACGCAGTATTTT,CASSTRLTDTQYF
TRBV5-1,-,TRBD1,TRBJ1-3,TGCGCCAGCAGCTTGGGAGTTATCGGGACAGGGTTTCACACCATATATTTT,CASSLGVIGTGFHTIYF
TRBV19,-,TRBD2,TRBJ2-7,TGTGCCAGTGGGGGGGTCGAGCCCTACGAGCAGTACTTC,CASGGVEPYEQYF
TRBV7-3,-,-,TRBJ2-2,TGTGCCAGCAGCTTAAGTGGGACTCCTAACACCGGGGAGCTGTTTTTT,CASSLSGTPNTGELFF
TRBV13,-,-,TRBJ2-5,TGTGCCAGCAGCTTATTTCCAGTCCAAGAGACCCAGTACTTC,CASSLFPVQETQYF
TRBV7-9,few,-,TRBJ1-1,TGTGCCAGCAGCTTATCCGGGACTCTCACTCCCGAAGCTTTCTTT,CASSLSGTLTPEAFF
TRBV19,-,-,TRBJ2-3,TGTGCCAGTAGTATACTAGCAGCAGATACGCAGTATTTT,CASSILAADTQYF
TRBV28,-,-,TRBJ1-1,TGTGCCAGCAGCTCGGAGACTGAAGCTTTCTTT,CASSSETEAFF
TRBV6-5,-,-,TRBJ2-3,TGTGCCAGCAGGGCTAGCACAGATACGCAGTATTTT,CASRASTDTQYF
TRBV5-6,few,-,TRBJ1-2,TGTGCCAGCAGCTTGGCCGGGGCAGGGGTGAACTATGGCTACACCTTC,CASSLAGAGVNYGYTF
TRBV15,-,-,TRBJ2-3,TGTGCCACCAGCAGAGGACAGGCCCCAGATACGCAGTATTTT,CATSRGQAPDTQYF
TRBV27,-,TRBD2,TRBJ2-2,TGTGCCAGCCTGCCCTTGGGAGGGGCGGCCACCGGGGAGCTGTTTTTT,CASLPLGGAATGELFF
TRBV28,-,TRBD1,TRBJ2-1,TGTGCCAGCAGTGGGGACAGGGGGGAGTTCTTC,CASSGDRGEFF
TRBV18,-,-,TRBJ1-5,TGTGCCAGCTCATCCCTAAACAACGACAGGCGGGGCAATCAGCCCCAGCATTTT,CASSSLNNDRRGNQPQHF
TRBV7-9,-,TRBD2,TRBJ2-7,TGTGCCAGCAGCATAAGGGGAGGGACTAGCGTGTCGACCGAGCAGTACTTC,CASSIRGGTSVSTEQYF
TRBV9,-,TRBD2,TRBJ2-3,TGTGCCAGCAGCCTGACTAGCGGGTGGAATACGCAGTATTTT,CASSLTSGWNTQYF
TRBV5-1,-,TRBD1,TRBJ1-1,TGCGCCAGCAGCACCTCCGGGACAGGGGATGAAGCTTTCTTT,CASSTSGTGDEAFF
TRBV10-3,once,-,TRBJ1-2,TGTGCCATCAGAGCCGAATCGGCGGGGTTCTACACCTTC,CAIRAESAGFYTF
TRBV7-2,once,TRBD1,TRBJ2-7,TGTGCCAGCAGCCACAGGGGGCACCTCTCCTACGAGCAGTACTTC,CASSHRGHLSYEQYF